The T cell receptor (beta chain) under discussion was sequenced for a study of regulatory T cells in long-lasting Graves disease (dated by TCRdb to the early 2020s). Some background on the complete study: Antithyroid drugs had been taken for less than 3 months by newly diagnosed Graves' disease patients. The study took place in China and was registered as a clinical trial. A total of roughly 35 samples underwent TCR sequencing: about 13 from persistent and about 20 from newly diagnosed Graves' disease patients. This study used TCR sequencing and RNA sequencing of peripheral blood to compare persistent Graves' disease patients against newly diagnosed Graves' disease patients. Study-wide findings and limitations: The small sample size was acknowledged by the authors as a limitation that may reduce accuracy. Persistent patients shared more public clonotypes among themselves (over 2,500) than newly diagnosed patients did (more than 850). Persistent Graves' disease patients showed lower TCR Shannon entropy and fewer highly expanded clones than newly diagnosed patients, suggesting clonal expansion. Only the TCR beta chain was sequenced and analyzed. Because the primary lesion, thyroid tissue, could not be accessed, the study looked at peripheral blood alone. TRBV28, TRBJ1-2 and TRBJ2-5 were preferentially used in persistent disease, while TRBV20-1 and TRBJ2-1 were favored in newly diagnosed disease.

Library method: multiplex PCR. This sample was sequenced with an Illumina HiSeq 4000. iRepertoire HTBI primers and Arm-PCR amplification of CDR3 regions were used to construct TCR beta libraries. PCR products were gel purified before sequencing. On the study's bioinformatics: Gene usage analysis of CDR3 amino acid clonotypes relied on the roughly 60 TRBV and about 15 TRBJ segments identified across samples. Filtered high-quality paired reads were merged into contigs using COPE and FqMerger. BLAST was used to align contigs to IMGT TRBV, TRBD and TRBJ reference genes, and CDR3 was defined according to IMGT. Clonotypes above 0.1% frequency were classified as highly expanded clones. Repertoire diversity was measured by Shannon entropy, and V-J evenness by the Gini coefficient. A clonotype was considered public if more than one individual shared it. TCRdb itself trimmed the public reads at Q25 with fastp, ran MiXCR and retained productive beta chains. When rows share a CDR3 protein, they turn into one entry using the most common DNA and genes. The V and J calls here are based on TCRdb, not the publication. Across this sample there are a few hundred thousand distinct CDR3 sequences, with about 17% seen only once. The ten largest clones capture about 19% of the sample.

From the cysteine up to the phenylalanine, the CDR3 has a length of 15 residues. Only the CDR3 DNA is retained, 45 bases long and in frame from the first base. Via the germline V gene (reference sequence), CDR1 is LNHDA and CDR2 SQIVND. The trim is 3 bases for V and 2 bases for J, with a gap of 14 bases between the germline ends. About this clonotype: What antigen it recognizes has not been identified. Within one base of it there is no much larger clone, and no base qualities were kept.

This specimen's time point label, per the study, means: newly diagnosed GD, antithyroid drugs for less than 3 months. For both TCR sequencing and RNA sequencing, RNA was extracted from PBMCs in TRIzol. Graves' disease was diagnosed according to American Thyroid Association guidelines. The patients came from an endocrinology department in Xi'an, China. From each patient, around 9 milliliters of peripheral blood was collected into an EDTA anticoagulant tube. Ficoll Paque Plus density gradient separation was used to isolate PBMCs, and no additional T cell sorting was done. RNA quality was checked with an Agilent 2100 Bioanalyzer and agarose gel, and concentration with a NanoDrop 2000. These data also featured in a second study, about T cells in Graves' hyperthyroidism and ophthalmopathy. As that second paper reports: Stable Graves' hyperthyroidism was defined as no progression to ophthalmopathy during 18 months of follow-up. Hyperthyroidism patients were aged 18 to 65 years and newly diagnosed, with disease duration of less than 2 months. Patients with uncontrolled infections, other autoimmune diseases, pregnancy or lactation were excluded. Clinical symptoms, serum thyroxine and TRAb, thyroid ultrasound, and orbital computed tomography formed the basis for the diagnoses. For the first round of RT-PCR on the TCR CDR3, the HTBI primer set was used together with the Qiagen OneStep RT-PCR kit. Most expanded thyroid clonotypes (frequency above 0.001) were also found in blood, which suggests that blood repertoires may mirror thyroid immune responses. Ophthalmopathy was separated from stable hyperthyroidism by a 13 V-J signature model, with approximately 86% sensitivity and 81% to 82% specificity obtained in cross-validation and 80%/75% obtained in testing. During validation, the model predicted progression to ophthalmopathy a median of approximately six months ahead of onset, with approximately 70% sensitivity and 72.22% specificity. To identify TCR V-J signatures that set the groups apart, the researchers used a discovery cohort of about a hundred patients, made up of some 41 with Graves' ophthalmopathy and some 55 with stable Graves' hyperthyroidism. An independent validation cohort of under 20 hyperthyroidism patients and approximately 17 patients who later progressed to ophthalmopathy tested prospective prediction of ophthalmopathy. For training and testing, the 100 or so patients in the discovery cohort were randomly divided in a 7:3 ratio. Thyroid tissue and blood T-cell repertoires from more than five Graves' hyperthyroidism patients were also compared in the study. Following sampling, methimazole starting at 30 mg daily was given to hyperthyroidism patients, and high-dose intravenous methylprednisolone was given to ophthalmopathy patients. Libraries were constructed in a second round of multiplex PCR, after which size selection and purification were carried out. Sequencing of the libraries was done on an Illumina HiSeq2000 using paired-end 100 bp reads. Raw data were processed with SOAPnuke, discarding reads with adapters, uncalled bases, mean Phred below 15, or no exact constant-primer or identifier match. COPE v1.2.5 was used to merge the high-quality paired reads, and each unique nucleotide sequence was defined as a clonotype. MiTCR v1.1 was used to align clonotypes to the IMGT TRBV, TRBD and TRBJ reference segments. Only V-J combinations with frequency above 0.0001, covering 99.2% of repertoires, were analysed. The TCS score was defined as F50 (clonal expansion) divided by E x V (chaos), with BLOSUM62-based TCRdist calculated between CDR3 peptides within each V-J. Welch's t-statistics and random forest reduced approximately 520 V-J features to about 13, which were used in a naive Bayes classifier (R e1071). No statistical method was used to set the sample size in advance, and investigators knew the group allocation. The paper describes TCR Vbeta CDR3 sequencing of 120 to 150 peripheral blood samples, made up of roughly 45 ophthalmopathy patients, around 73 hyperthyroidism patients and 17 progressor patients.

The source was peripheral blood mononuclear cells (PBMCs), collected at new diagnosis, from a patient treated with antithyroid drugs. The sequence derives from a woman under 30 with Graves disease. Donor details come from another sample of the same person, matched by shared clones. The rearranged chain carries TRBV19 and TRBJ2-7, with the D gene not confidently named. The nucleotides read TGTGCCAGTAGTATCGGGCAGGCCCTTACCTACGAGCAGTACTTC. It codes for CASSIGQALTYEQYF.